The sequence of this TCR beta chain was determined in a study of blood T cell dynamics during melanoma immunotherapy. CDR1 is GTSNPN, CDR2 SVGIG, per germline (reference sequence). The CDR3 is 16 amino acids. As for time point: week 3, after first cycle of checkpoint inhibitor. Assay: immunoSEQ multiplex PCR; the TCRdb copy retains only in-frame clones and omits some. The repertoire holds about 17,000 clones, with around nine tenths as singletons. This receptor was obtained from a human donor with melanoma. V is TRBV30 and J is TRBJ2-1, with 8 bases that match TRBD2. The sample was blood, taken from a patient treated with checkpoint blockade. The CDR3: CARTASGWSSYNEQFF. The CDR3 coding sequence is TGTGCAAGGACGGCTAGCGGGTGGAGCTCCTACAATGAGCAGTTCTTC.